Presented here are 9 T cell receptor beta chains from one specimen sequenced in a study of cytomegalovirus exposure and HLA in healthy donors. Primers: 60 Vbeta forward and 13 Jbeta reverse. The table came from immunoSEQ multiplex PCR; TCRdb's copy has only in-frame clones and leaves some out. The sample has some 130,000 clones, about 78% seen once; the top ten hold 1.4% to 1.5%. The sequencing sample was made of PBMCs. These receptors came from a female donor in good health and CMV-seronegative.

This chain links TRBV7-2 with TRBJ2-4; 8 bases are a match to TRBD1. The CDR3 covers 14 residues. V shed 5 bases and J 6 bases; nucleotides not matched to a gene: 6. From germline, CDR1 is SGHTA and CDR2 FQGNSA. In DNA, the CDR3 is TGTGCCAGCAGCCTCGGACAGGGTTTAAACATTCAGTACTTC. As protein: CASSLGQGLNIQYF.

This clone was counted only a few times. The chain has TRBV7-8 and TRBJ2-2; 7 bases line up with TRBD2. The V segment lost 7 bases and the J segment 5 bases; nucleotides outside the gene matches: 4. In germline, CDR1 is SGHVS, CDR2 FQNEAQ. The CDR3 loop spans 13 amino acids. This chain's CDR3 is CASTPLATGELFF. The CDR3 region has the DNA TGTGCCAGCACCCCACTAGCGACCGGGGAGCTGTTTTTT.

The chain has TRBV19 and TRBJ2-5, with 13 bases that match TRBD2. The CDR3 extends over 15 amino acids. After removal of 5 bases from V and 8 bases from J, the junction contained 8 bases not matched to a gene. Germline-derived CDR1 and CDR2 are LNHDA and SQIVND (reference sequence). CDR3 amino acids: CASSPTSGRGGTQYF. The CDR3 coding sequence is TGTGCCAGTAGTCCAACTAGCGGGAGGGGGGGCACCCAGTACTTC.

This sequence joins TRBV5-1 and TRBJ2-5, with TRBD1 identical over 8 bases. Per the germline V gene, CDR1 is SGHRS and CDR2 is YFSETQ. Trimming cost V 0 bases and J 2 bases; bases outside gene matches: 3. CDR3 length equals 15 residues. The CDR3 nucleotides read TGCGCCAGCAGCTTGGCGGGGACAGGACAAGAGACCCAGTACTTC. This codes for CASSLAGTGQETQYF. The whole variable domain, remainder taken from reference TRBV5-1 and TRBJ2-5, is KAGVTQTPRYLIKTRGQQVTLSCSPISGHRSVSWYQQTPGQGLQFLFEYFSETQRNKGNFPGRFSGRQFSNSRSEMNVSTLELGDSALYLCASSLAGTGQETQYFGPGTRLLVL.

The V and J genes are TRBV28 and TRBJ1-4; weak D call: TRBD1 (5 bases). The V end was cut by 4 bases, the J end by 10 bases, with 13 bases between. Germline CDR1 reads MDHEN; CDR2 reads SYDVKM. This CDR3 contains 13 residues. The CDR3 DNA reads as TGTGCCAGCAGTTCAGGGACTATCGGAAAACTGTTTTTT. Its protein is CASSSGTIGKLFF.

V usage is TRBV4-1 and J usage is TRBJ2-7; D not resolved. Germline V lookup: CDR1 MGHRA, CDR2 YSYEKL. V shed 1 base and J shed 2 bases, with 12 bases lying between them. CDR3 length: 15 residues. The CDR3, as DNA: TGCGCCAGCAGCCAAGTTCAGGCCCTTGCCTACGAGCAGTACTTC. It encodes CASSQVQALAYEQYF.

This chain links TRBV2 with TRBJ2-3, with 8 positions matching TRBD1. V shed 3 bases and J 9 bases; nucleotides not matched to a gene: 2. This CDR3 is built from 12 residues. CDR1 and CDR2 (germline): SNHLY, FYNNEI. The CDR3 protein is CASSDRTGTQYF. CDR3 in DNA: TGTGCCAGCAGTGACCGGACAGGGACGCAGTATTTT.

This sequence joins TRBV6-5 and TRBJ1-4; no definite D call. The germline V gene has CDR1 MNHEY and CDR2 SVGAGI. The CDR3 covers 13 residues. V was pared by 2 bases and J by 8 bases, with 9 bases between. The CDR3 bases are TGTGCCAGCAGTTACGACAACAGAGAAAAACTGTTTTTT. Its translation: CASSYDNREKLFF.

This clone occurred once. The chain links TRBV9 to TRBJ2-1; 11 bases fit TRBD1. The V segment lost 3 bases and the J segment 7 bases; nucleotides outside the gene matches: 12. The germline V gene has CDR1 SGDLS and CDR2 YYNGEE. The CDR3 runs to 17 residues. The CDR3 DNA follows: TGTGCCAGCAGCGAGCCCCGGGACAGGGGGGTTGGGAATGAGCAGTTCTTC. Amino acid sequence: CASSEPRDRGVGNEQFF. The entire variable domain, with the rest obtained from reference TRBV9 and TRBJ2-1, is as follows: DSGVTQTPKHLITATGQRVTLRCSPRSGDLSVYWYQQSLDQGLQFLIQYYNGEERAKGNILERFSAQQFPDLHSELNLSSLELGDSALYFCASSEPRDRGVGNEQFFGPGTRLTVL.